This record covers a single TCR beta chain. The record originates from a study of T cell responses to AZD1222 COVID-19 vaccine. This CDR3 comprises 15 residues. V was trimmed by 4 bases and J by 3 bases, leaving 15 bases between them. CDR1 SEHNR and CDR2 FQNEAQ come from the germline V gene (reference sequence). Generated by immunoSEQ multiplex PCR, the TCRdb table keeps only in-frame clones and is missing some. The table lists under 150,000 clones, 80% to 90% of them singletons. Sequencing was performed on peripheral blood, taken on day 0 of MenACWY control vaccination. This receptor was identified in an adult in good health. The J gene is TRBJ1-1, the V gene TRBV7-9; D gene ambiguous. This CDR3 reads CASSYRAHPDTEAFF. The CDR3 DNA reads TGTGCCAGCAGCTACCGGGCGCATCCAGACACTGAAGCTTTCTTT.